Following are 21 T cell receptor beta chains from one sample sequenced in a study of blood T cell repertoires in COVID-19. The method was immunoSEQ multiplex PCR; TCRdb's version includes in-frame clones alone and lacks a portion of them. The sample shows roughly 290,000 clones, 65% to 85% of them seen only once. Sequenced: peripheral blood. The receptors originated from a person aged 70 to 85 with COVID-19, enrolled during active disease.

Written as DNA, the CDR3 is TGTGCCAGCAGTTGGGGGCAGGACGGCTACACCTTC. Translating it yields CASSWGQDGYTF. The rearrangement links TRBV28 to TRBJ1-2; D is possibly TRBD1 (6 bases). The length of the CDR3 is 12 residues. CDR1 MDHEN and CDR2 SYDVKM come from the germline V gene. The V end was cut by 4 bases, the J end by 8 bases, with 11 bases between.

This clone came up a few times. This chain links TRBV2 with TRBJ1-1; D is unclear. Germline V lookup: CDR1 SNHLY, CDR2 FYNNEI. V was shortened by 6 bases and J by 1 base, with 9 bases between the two germline ends. The CDR3 consists of 13 residues. DNA for the CDR3: TGTGCCAGCAGGACGCGGTCGAACACTGAAGCTTTCTTT. Translated, it gives CASRTRSNTEAFF.

This clone was observed once. The rearrangement uses TRBV11-2 and TRBJ1-6, with 10 bases fitting TRBD1. This CDR3 is built from 18 residues. Trimming at V came to 8 bases and at J to 0 bases, leaving 10 bases not matched to a gene. The germline V gene encodes CDR1 SGHAT and CDR2 FQNNGV. DNA for the CDR3: TGTGCCAGCCGCCGGCCGGGACAGGGGAGCTCCTATAATTCACCCCTCCACTTT. The encoded protein is CASRRPGQGSSYNSPLHF.

V gene TRBV5-5 combines with J gene TRBJ1-1, with D possibly TRBD1 on 6 matching bases. Germline V gene sequence: CDR1 SGHKS, CDR2 YYEKEE (reference sequence). This CDR3 comprises 15 residues. Trimming took 1 base from V and 4 from J, leaving 14 bases between them. CDR3 coding DNA: TGTGCCAGCAGCTTGTCGAACAGGGTGACCACTGAAGCTTTCTTT. Translating it yields CASSLSNRVTTEAFF.

The chain links TRBV16 to TRBJ1-1; 7 nucleotides match TRBD1. Germline loops: CDR1 KGHSY, CDR2 FQNENV. The CDR3 extends over 16 amino acids. Losses at the gene ends were 4 bases for V and 2 bases for J; bases not matched to a gene: 10. The CDR3, as DNA: TGTGCCAGCAGCCTGCAAGGGGGCTGGGGAAACACTGAAGCTTTCTTT. As protein: CASSLQGGWGNTEAFF.

J is TRBJ2-3 and V is TRBV6-5; 11 bases match TRBD2. The CDR3 spans 14 residues. Trimming took 6 bases from V and 6 from J; bases not matched to a gene: 5. Germline assignment: CDR1 MNHEY and CDR2 SVGAGI. CDR3 amino acids: CASRTSGDWDTQYF. CDR3 nucleotide sequence: TGTGCCAGCAGGACTAGCGGGGACTGGGATACGCAGTATTTT.

The V call is TRBV11-3, the J call TRBJ2-5; 8 bases agree with TRBD2. Germline V gene sequence: CDR1 SGHNT, CDR2 YENEEA. This CDR3 is 14 amino acids long. The CDR3 is CPRRRGGRGETQYF. Here the CDR3 DNA reads TGTCCCCGCCGCCGGGGGGGGAGGGGGGAGACCCAGTACTTC.

This clone was seen more than once but under ten times. This sequence joins TRBV6-2 or TRBV6-3 and TRBJ2-5; D is uncertain. The CDR3 covers 14 residues. Trimming took 5 bases from V and 5 from J, leaving 15 bases between them. Per the germline V gene, CDR1 is MNHEY and CDR2 is SVGEGT. CDR3 nucleotides: TGTGCCAGCAGTCGTGATGGGCAGTTGGAGACCCAGTACTTC. Its protein product is CASSRDGQLETQYF.

This chain joins TRBV6-6 and TRBJ2-7; 10 bases are a match to TRBD1. Germline lookup yields CDR1 MNHNY and CDR2 SVGAGI (reference sequence). The CDR3 is made up of 13 amino acids. V was clipped by 4 bases and J by 7 bases; unmatched bases: 4. The CDR3 DNA reads as TGTGCCAGCAGTTGGGACAGGGGTAAGGAGCAGTACTTC. This gives the protein CASSWDRGKEQYF.

As regards this clone: The junction differs from germline at one of its ends, possibly a read error. The rearrangement uses TRBV6-5 and TRBJ1-3; TRBD1 aligns across 9 bases. This CDR3 is 15 amino acids long. Per germline, CDR1 MNHEY and CDR2 SVGAGI. This CDR3 is CASRPTGGTGNTIYF. The DNA of the CDR3 is TGTGCCAGCAGACCTACAGGGGGCACTGGGAACACCATATATTTT.

This sequence joins TRBV15 and TRBJ2-7; 14 bases are shared with TRBD2. Germline assignment: CDR1 LNHNV and CDR2 YYDKDF (reference sequence). The CDR3 contains 18 residues. Losses at the gene ends were 2 bases for V and 2 bases for J; bases not matched to a gene: 8. The CDR3 DNA reads TGTGCCACCAGCAGATCGGAATGGGGACTAGCGGGGGCCTACGAGCAGTACTTC. Translating it yields CATSRSEWGLAGAYEQYF.

The rearrangement uses TRBV28 and TRBJ1-6; D is ambiguous. The CDR3 contains 18 residues. Deletions cut 5 bases from V and 5 bases from J, with 22 bases between. The germline CDR1 and CDR2 sequences are MDHEN and SYDVKM. CDR3 protein: CASSPPPEGAWNNSPLHF. DNA for the CDR3: TGTGCCAGCAGTCCCCCACCAGAGGGAGCATGGAATAATTCACCCCTCCACTTT. Supplemented by reference TRBV28 and TRBJ1-6, the full variable domain reads DVKVTQSSRYLVKRTGEKVFLECVQDMDHENMFWYRQDPGLGLRLIYFSYDVKMKEKGDIPEGYSVSREKKERFSLILESASTNQTSMYLCASSPPPEGAWNNSPLHFGNGTRLTVT.

CDR3 in DNA: TGTGCCAGCAGCTTAGGAGGACAGGGAATCAATGAGCAGTTCTTC. The encoded protein is CASSLGGQGINEQFF. This chain uses TRBV7-8 with TRBJ2-1; 8 bases line up with TRBD1. The V and J ends lost 1 base and 6 bases, in that order; junction bases with no gene match: 5. The CDR3 is made up of 15 amino acids. Germline V gene data show CDR1 as SGHVS and CDR2 as FQNEAQ.

The V and J genes are TRBV4-1 and TRBJ1-3; tentative D call: TRBD1 (6 bases). There are 15 residues in the CDR3. The V end lost 7 bases, the J end lost 2 bases, and 15 bases lay between the germline ends. In germline, CDR1 is MGHRA, CDR2 YSYEKL. CDR3 residues: CASTPTDRPGNTIYF. CDR3 coding DNA: TGCGCCAGCACTCCGACCGACAGGCCTGGAAACACCATATATTTT.

V is TRBV3-1 (or the pseudogene TRBV3-2) and J is TRBJ1-6; unclear D gene. The CDR3 loop spans 15 amino acids. With 0 bases removed from V and 10 bases from J, the gap between germline ends came to 13 bases. Germline assignment: CDR1 LGHDT and CDR2 YNNKEL (reference sequence). The CDR3 protein is CASSQDWKGGSPLHF. The CDR3 nucleotides are TGTGCCAGCAGCCAAGATTGGAAGGGCGGGTCACCCCTCCACTTT.

The chain couples TRBV5-8 to TRBJ1-2, with TRBD1 as a possible D gene (5 bases). CDR1 and CDR2 from the germline V gene are SGHTS and YDEGEE. The CDR3 has 15 residues. Deletions cut 0 bases from V and 7 bases from J, with 16 bases between. CDR3 nucleotides: TGTGCCAGCAGCTTGGGCGACAGAGCCTTACGTGGCTACACCTTC. This sequence encodes CASSLGDRALRGYTF.

V gene TRBV7-9 combines with J gene TRBJ2-4; possibly TRBD1 for D (6 bases). The germline V gene encodes CDR1 SEHNR and CDR2 FQNEAQ (reference sequence). The germline V and J ends were trimmed by 5 bases and 0 bases, with 26 bases remaining between them. The CDR3 has 20 amino acids. CDR3 sequence reads: CASSKAYVGDTATAKNIQYF. CDR3 in DNA: TGTGCCAGCAGCAAAGCCTATGTGGGGGACACCGCCACAGCCAAAAACATTCAGTACTTC.

The table lists this clone with a count of one. This chain connects TRBV28 to TRBJ2-6; TRBD2 agrees at 9 bases. V lost 10 bases, J lost 0 bases, and 10 bases stayed unmatched. Germline CDR1 MDHEN, CDR2 SYDVKM. This CDR3 region has 17 residues. The CDR3 bases are TGTGCCACCATTTTTGGCGGGAGGGCCTCTGGGGCCAACGTCCTGACTTTC. As protein: CATIFGGRASGANVLTF.

The chain joins TRBV5-1 to TRBJ1-1; 10 nucleotides agree with TRBD1. CDR3 length: 14 amino acids. CDR1 SGHRS and CDR2 YFSETQ come from the germline V gene. J was trimmed by 11 bases and V by 4 bases; bases with no gene match: 11. CDR3 protein: CASSPGTGALGAFF. CDR3 bases: TGCGCCAGCAGCCCCGGGACAGGGGCATTAGGGGCTTTCTTT. Supplemented by reference TRBV5-1 and TRBJ1-1, the full variable domain reads KAGVTQTPRYLIKTRGQQVTLSCSPISGHRSVSWYQQTPGQGLQFLFEYFSETQRNKGNFPGRFSGRQFSNSRSEMNVSTLELGDSALYLCASSPGTGALGAFFGQGTRLTVV.

This chain links TRBV7-2 with TRBJ2-3, with 12 bases lining up with TRBD2. Germline V lookup: CDR1 SGHTA, CDR2 FQGNSA. V lost 5 bases and J lost 2; bases outside the gene matches: 8. There are 17 residues in the CDR3. The CDR3, as DNA: TGTGCCAGCAGCCTCCAGACTAGCGGGGGATTCACAGATACGCAGTATTTT. Translating gives CASSLQTSGGFTDTQYF.

This clone was recorded a few times. The V call is TRBV28, the J call TRBJ1-2, with 7 bases fitting TRBD1. V trimming: 3 bases; J trimming: 0 bases; junction bases outside the gene matches: 13. The CDR3 extends over 18 amino acids. Per the germline V gene, CDR1 is MDHEN and CDR2 is SYDVKM. The CDR3 is CASSFGLRQGRSNYGYTF. DNA for the CDR3: TGTGCCAGCAGTTTTGGCCTGCGACAGGGCCGTTCTAACTATGGCTACACCTTC.